This TCR beta chain stems from a study of molecular identifiers for immune sequencing clone quantification. This clonotype was picked up many times. The bulk TCR libraries were made with methods described before and with listed TCR primers. MiXCR, applied by TCRdb to the PCR reads, yields one record per CDR3 protein. The sample yields about 640,000 distinct CDR3 sequences, roughly 21% seen once. A CD8+CD4-CCR7+CD45RA+ gate was used to sort naive CD8 T cells. V was cut by 6 bases and J by 2 bases, with 11 bases left in between. The V gene's germline CDR1 is SNHLY and CDR2 FYNNEI. The CDR3 is made up of 13 amino acids.

The rearrangement links TRBV2 to TRBJ2-7; D is perhaps TRBD1 or TRBD2 (5 bases each). This TCR derives from a human donor in good health. Some libraries in this study had Jurkat cell RNA spiked in. The sample consisted of naive CD8+ T cells from blood, with Jurkat cell RNA spiked in. Noted subset: FACS-sorted CD8+CD4-CCR7+CD45RA+ naive T cells. CDR3 in DNA: TGTGCCAGCAGGACGGGGACGGCCTACGAGCAGTACTTC. Translating it yields CASRTGTAYEQYF.